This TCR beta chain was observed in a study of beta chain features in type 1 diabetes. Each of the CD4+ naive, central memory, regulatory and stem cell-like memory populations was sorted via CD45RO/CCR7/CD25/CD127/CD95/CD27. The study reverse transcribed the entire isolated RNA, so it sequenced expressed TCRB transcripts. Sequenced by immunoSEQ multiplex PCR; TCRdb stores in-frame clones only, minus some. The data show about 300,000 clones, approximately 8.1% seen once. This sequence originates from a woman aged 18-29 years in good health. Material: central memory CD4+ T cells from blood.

In DNA, the CDR3 is TGTGCCAGGATAAATACTAACTATGGCTACACCTTC. This gives the protein CARINTNYGYTF. J is TRBJ1-2 and V is TRBV2, with D unclear. The germline CDR1 and CDR2 sequences are SNHLY and FYNNEI. The V and J ends lost 9 bases and 0 bases respectively, with 8 bases between them. The CDR3 runs 12 residues.